One sample yielded the 21 T cell receptor beta chains listed below, sequenced in a study of OX40 agonist ivuxolimab in advanced cancers. Sequencing was performed with immunoSEQ multiplex PCR; in TCRdb, only in-frame clones are kept and a portion is missing. The sample shows around 21,000 clones, 85% of them seen only once. The sequences come from CD4+ or CD8+ T cells sorted from blood, collected in a trial of the OX40 agonist ivuxolimab. The receptors originated from an adult with an advanced solid tumor such as melanoma, head and neck, liver or kidney cancer.

The gene calls are TRBV6-5 and TRBJ1-2; D is possibly TRBD1 (5 bases). The CDR3 length is 13 residues. Per germline, CDR1 MNHEY and CDR2 SVGAGI. The V and J ends lost 6 bases and 5 bases respectively, with 13 bases between them. The DNA for the CDR3 is TGTGCCAGCAGCGGCCCGGGGGTTTATGGCTACACCTTC. Translating gives CASSGPGVYGYTF.

V and J are TRBV10-1 and TRBJ2-4, with D unclear. Germline lookup yields CDR1 WNHNN and CDR2 SYGVQD (reference sequence). V lost 3 bases and J lost 1, with 13 bases in between. This CDR3 contains 16 residues. The CDR3 loop reads CASSESENLAKNIQYF. CDR3 sequence (DNA): TGCGCCAGCAGTGAATCAGAAAATTTGGCCAAAAACATTCAGTACTTC.

The CDR3 here is CASSLAAGSGNTIYF. The DNA of the CDR3 is TGTGCCAGCAGCTTAGCGGCGGGCTCTGGAAACACCATATATTTT. The rearrangement links TRBV13 to TRBJ1-3; D gene ambiguous. This CDR3 is 15 amino acids long. The V gene lost 1 base and the J gene lost 0 bases, with 7 bases spanning the gap. CDR1 and CDR2 (germline): PRHDT, FYEKMQ (reference sequence).

This sequence joins TRBV19 and TRBJ2-7; D might be TRBD2 (6 bases). The CDR3 loop spans 15 amino acids. Germline-derived CDR1 and CDR2 are LNHDA and SQIVND (reference sequence). V shed 3 bases and J shed 3 bases, with 15 bases lying between them. The CDR3 loop reads CASSMGWGGNYEQYF. The CDR3 DNA sequence: TGTGCCAGTAGTATGGGGTGGGGAGGAAACTACGAGCAGTACTTC.

The V call is TRBV11-2, the J call TRBJ2-6, with D unresolved. Per germline, CDR1 SGHAT and CDR2 FQNNGV. Trimming removed 6 bases at V and 2 bases at J, with 8 bases between. The CDR3 is 14 residues long. CDR3 in DNA: TGTGCCAGCAGTTCCCTAACTGGGGCCAACGTCCTGACTTTC. Its translation: CASSSLTGANVLTF.

The sample holds a few counts of this clone. V and J are TRBV13 and TRBJ1-4; no reliable D call. This CDR3 contains 14 residues. CDR1 PRHDT and CDR2 FYEKMQ come from the germline V gene (reference sequence). Deletions cut 6 bases from V and 7 bases from J, with 15 bases between. This CDR3 reads CASRLRGRGEKLFF. The CDR3 nucleotides read TGTGCCAGCAGACTACGAGGTCGGGGTGAAAAACTGTTTTTT.

The sample holds one count of this clone. The chain has TRBV7-9 and TRBJ1-6; the match to TRBD1 covers 7 bases. This CDR3 comprises 17 residues. Trimming cost V 5 bases and J 5 bases; bases outside gene matches: 12. The germline CDR1 and CDR2 sequences are SEHNR and FQNEAQ (reference sequence). The CDR3 sequence: CASSPGPPGQNNSPLHF. CDR3 bases: TGTGCCAGCAGCCCGGGGCCTCCGGGACAGAATAATTCACCCCTCCACTTT.

The chain has TRBV7-9 and TRBJ2-7; D gene ambiguous. Germline CDR1 is SEHNR and CDR2 is FQNEAQ (reference sequence). Trimming removed 5 bases at V and 2 bases at J, with 13 bases between. The CDR3 contains 14 residues. The CDR3 spells CASSPVLGPYEQYF. CDR3 nucleotides: TGTGCCAGCAGCCCCGTCCTGGGCCCCTACGAGCAGTACTTC.

This chain joins TRBV14 and TRBJ1-2; 8 bases align to TRBD1. J gave up 2 bases and V 1 base, and 6 bases lay outside the gene matches. The CDR3 has 16 residues. Germline CDR1 reads SGHDN; CDR2 reads FVKESK. CDR3 sequence: CASSQGTGKWNYGYTF. CDR3 coding DNA: TGTGCCAGCAGCCAAGGGACAGGGAAGTGGAACTATGGCTACACCTTC.

This chain links TRBV27 with TRBJ2-7, with TRBD1 identical over 10 bases. This CDR3 spans 16 amino acids. Germline V gives CDR1 MNHEY, CDR2 SMNVEV (reference sequence). J gave up 2 bases and V 1 base, and 5 bases lay outside the gene matches. CDR3 amino acids: CASSLYRQGATYEQYF. The CDR3 bases are TGTGCCAGCAGTTTATACCGACAGGGGGCCACCTACGAGCAGTACTTC.

The J gene is TRBJ2-7, the V gene TRBV6-5; TRBD2 aligns across 8 bases. The V gene's germline CDR1 is MNHEY and CDR2 SVGAGI. The CDR3 runs 16 residues. The V gene end was trimmed by 2 bases and the J gene end by 2 bases; junction bases not matched to a gene: 8. The DNA of the CDR3 is TGTGCCAGCAGTTACGGGAGCGGGGGCGGTACCTACGAGCAGTACTTC. Its translation is CASSYGSGGGTYEQYF.

The chain combines TRBV7-2 with TRBJ2-3, with no clear D. The germline gives CDR1 SGHTA, CDR2 FQGNSA. The CDR3 is 12 residues long. V was pared by 7 bases and J by 5 bases, with 10 bases between. In DNA form, the CDR3 reads TGTGCCAGCACCCCAACGAGAGATACGCAGTATTTT. Translation gives CASTPTRDTQYF.

CDR3 sequence: CASSEVEAFF. The CDR3 DNA is TGTGCCAGCAGTGAAGTTGAAGCTTTCTTT. The chain is built from TRBV2 and TRBJ1-1; D remains ambiguous. CDR3 size: 10 residues. Germline CDR1 SNHLY, CDR2 FYNNEI. Trimming cost V 1 base and J 7 bases, with 1 base left between them.

CDR3 region: CASSLKANYEQYF. DNA of the CDR3: TGTGCCAGCAGCTTAAAGGCTAACTACGAGCAGTACTTC. The gene calls are TRBV7-9 and TRBJ2-7; D is ambiguous. With 2 bases removed from V and 3 bases from J, the gap between germline ends came to 8 bases. CDR1 is SEHNR and CDR2 is FQNEAQ in the germline V gene (reference sequence). The CDR3 runs 13 residues.

The chain has TRBV15 and TRBJ2-7; D is uncertain. V lost 0 bases and J 0 bases, leaving 6 bases between the germline ends. Germline lookup yields CDR1 LNHNV and CDR2 YYDKDF (reference sequence). The CDR3 has 14 amino acids. CDR3 sequence reads: CATSREGVSYEQYF. The CDR3 nucleotides are TGTGCCACCAGCAGAGAAGGCGTCTCCTACGAGCAGTACTTC. The full variable domain, with the rest looked up from reference TRBV15 and TRBJ2-7, is DAMVIQNPRYQVTQFGKPVTLSCSQTLNHNVMYWYQQKSSQAPKLLFHYYDKDFNNEADTPDNFQSRRPNTSFCFLDIRSPGLGDTAMYLCATSREGVSYEQYFGPGTRLTVT.

The V and J genes are TRBV5-6 and TRBJ2-2; D possibly uses TRBD1 or TRBD2 (5 bases each). V was clipped by 3 bases and J by 10 bases, with 10 bases between them. CDR1 is SGHDT, CDR2 YYEEEE, per germline. The CDR3 covers 12 residues. CDR3 bases: TGTGCCAGCAGCTGGGGACCGGTGGAGCTGTTTTTT. Amino acid sequence: CASSWGPVELFF.

This chain uses TRBV7-9 with TRBJ2-1; D is undetermined. From germline, CDR1 is SEHNR and CDR2 FQNEAQ (reference sequence). The CDR3 is made up of 12 amino acids. V lost 5 bases and J lost 7, with 9 bases in between. The CDR3 DNA is TGTGCCAGCAGCGACCTTGGTAATGAGCAGTTCTTC. It codes for CASSDLGNEQFF.

This rearrangement joins TRBV7-9 to TRBJ1-4, with a possible D match to TRBD1 (5 bases). Trimming stripped 4 bases from V and 3 bases from J, with 12 bases between. Germline values: CDR1 SEHNR, CDR2 FQNEAQ (reference sequence). The CDR3 totals 15 residues. This CDR3 reads CASSSTGGANEKLFF. In DNA form, the CDR3 reads TGTGCCAGCAGCTCCACCGGGGGGGCTAATGAAAAACTGTTTTTT.

This sequence joins TRBV12-5 and TRBJ2-5, with 7 bases that match TRBD1. The germline CDR1 and CDR2 sequences are LGHNT and FRNRAP. V was pared by 2 bases and J by 1 base, with 10 bases of the junction left unmatched. The CDR3 contains 17 residues. The CDR3 region has the DNA TGTGCTAGTGGTTTGCCCGACAGGGCCCAGGTCCAAGAGACCCAGTACTTC. It yields the protein CASGLPDRAQVQETQYF.

The chain links TRBV5-1 to TRBJ1-1; the match to TRBD1 covers 8 bases. The trim removed 7 bases at V and 5 bases at J, leaving 10 bases unmatched. Per the germline V gene, CDR1 is SGHRS and CDR2 is YFSETQ. The CDR3 loop spans 14 amino acids. Here the CDR3 reads CASRRGRGLTEAFF. For the CDR3, the DNA is TGCGCCAGCCGGAGGGGCAGGGGGCTTACTGAAGCTTTCTTT. Full variable domain (rest looked up from reference TRBV5-1 and TRBJ1-1): KAGVTQTPRYLIKTRGQQVTLSCSPISGHRSVSWYQQTPGQGLQFLFEYFSETQRNKGNFPGRFSGRQFSNSRSEMNVSTLELGDSALYLCASRRGRGLTEAFFGQGTRLTVV.

The chain couples TRBV27 to TRBJ1-6; D ambiguous. CDR1 is MNHEY, CDR2 SMNVEV, per germline (reference sequence). CDR3 length equals 15 residues. Trimming cost V 5 bases and J 3 bases, with 11 bases left between them. The CDR3 is CASSQNSYYNSPLHF. Written as DNA, the CDR3 is TGTGCCAGCAGTCAGAATTCGTACTATAATTCACCCCTCCACTTT.